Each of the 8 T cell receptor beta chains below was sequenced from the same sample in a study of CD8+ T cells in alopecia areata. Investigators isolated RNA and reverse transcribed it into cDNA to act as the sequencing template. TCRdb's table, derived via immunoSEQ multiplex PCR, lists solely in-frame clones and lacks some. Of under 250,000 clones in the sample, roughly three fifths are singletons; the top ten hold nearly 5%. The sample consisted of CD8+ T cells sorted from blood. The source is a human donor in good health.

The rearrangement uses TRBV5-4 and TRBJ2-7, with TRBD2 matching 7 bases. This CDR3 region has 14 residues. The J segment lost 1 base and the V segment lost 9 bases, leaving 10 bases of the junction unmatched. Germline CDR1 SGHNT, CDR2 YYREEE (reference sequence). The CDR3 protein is CATGTWGGSYEQYF. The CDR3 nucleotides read TGTGCCACCGGCACGTGGGGGGGTTCCTACGAGCAGTACTTC.

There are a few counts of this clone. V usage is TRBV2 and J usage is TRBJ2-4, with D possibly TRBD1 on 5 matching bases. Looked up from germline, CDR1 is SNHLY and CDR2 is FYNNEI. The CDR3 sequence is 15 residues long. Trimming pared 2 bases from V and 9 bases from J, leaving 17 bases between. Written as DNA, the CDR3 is TGTGCCAGCAGTGAATTTGACAGAGAGCTGGCCATTCAGTACTTC. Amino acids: CASSEFDRELAIQYF.

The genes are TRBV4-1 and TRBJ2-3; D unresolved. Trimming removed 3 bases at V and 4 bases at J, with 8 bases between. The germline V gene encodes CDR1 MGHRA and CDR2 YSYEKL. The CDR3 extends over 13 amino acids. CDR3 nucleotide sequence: TGCGCCAGCAGCCAGGAACCACCAGATACGCAGTATTTT. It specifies CASSQEPPDTQYF.

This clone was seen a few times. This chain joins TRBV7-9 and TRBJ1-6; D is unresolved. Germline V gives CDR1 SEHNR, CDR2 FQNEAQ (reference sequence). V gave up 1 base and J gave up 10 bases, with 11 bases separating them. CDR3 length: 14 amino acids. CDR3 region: CASSLVSSWSPLHF. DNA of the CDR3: TGTGCCAGCAGCTTAGTCTCGTCGTGGTCACCCCTCCACTTT.

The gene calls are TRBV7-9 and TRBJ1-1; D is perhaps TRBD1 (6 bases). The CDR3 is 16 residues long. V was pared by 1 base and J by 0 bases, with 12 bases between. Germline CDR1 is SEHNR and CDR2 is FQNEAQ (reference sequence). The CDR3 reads CASSLGGQPMNTEAFF. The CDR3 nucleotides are TGTGCCAGCAGCTTAGGTGGACAGCCCATGAACACTGAAGCTTTCTTT.

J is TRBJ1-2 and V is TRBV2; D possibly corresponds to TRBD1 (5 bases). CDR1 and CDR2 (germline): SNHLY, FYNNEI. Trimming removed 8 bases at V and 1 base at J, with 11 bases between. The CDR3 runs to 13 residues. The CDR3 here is CASEQEVNYGYTF. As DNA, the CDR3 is TGTGCCAGCGAACAGGAGGTTAACTATGGCTACACCTTC.

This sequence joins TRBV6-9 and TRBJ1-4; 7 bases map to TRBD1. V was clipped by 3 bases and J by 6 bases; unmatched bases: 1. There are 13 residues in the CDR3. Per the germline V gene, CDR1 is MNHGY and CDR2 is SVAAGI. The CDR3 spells CASSYQGDEKLFF. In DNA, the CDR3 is TGTGCCAGCAGTTACCAGGGGGATGAAAAACTGTTTTTT.

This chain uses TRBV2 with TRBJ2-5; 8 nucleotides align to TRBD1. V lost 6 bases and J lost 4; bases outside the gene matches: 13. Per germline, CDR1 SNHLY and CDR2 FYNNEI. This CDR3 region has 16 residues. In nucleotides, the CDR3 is TGTGCCAGCAGCGACGGACAGGGTTTGGTGCGAGAGACCCAGTACTTC. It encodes CASSDGQGLVRETQYF.